The 2 T cell receptor beta chains reported below all come from one sample, sequenced in a study of T cells in Graves' hyperthyroidism and ophthalmopathy. Amplification yielded TCR beta CDR3 regions, with RNA transcripts as the source. A set of HTBI primers served as the primers for a first-round RT-PCR of the TCR CDR3. TCRdb re-derived calls from the multiplex PCR reads in MiXCR, one entry per CDR3 protein. The data show about 510,000 distinct CDR3 sequences, with roughly 15% seen just once and around 14% held by the top ten. The material sequenced was blood. These receptors were collected from a woman between 35 and 50 years old with Graves' hyperthyroidism.

This clonotype has at least ten counts. The chain combines TRBV20-1 with TRBJ2-7; tentatively, D is TRBD1 (5 bases). CDR1 DFQATT and CDR2 SNEGSKA come from the germline V gene (reference sequence). This CDR3 region has 14 residues. The germline V and J ends were trimmed by 7 bases and 6 bases, with 22 bases remaining between them. The CDR3 reads CSVRVWASQGEQYF. As DNA, the CDR3 is TGCAGTGTCAGAGTTTGGGCCAGCCAGGGCGAGCAGTACTTC.

This clonotype was observed at least ten times. The J gene is TRBJ1-5, the V gene TRBV9; D is perhaps TRBD1 (5 bases). The germline V gene encodes CDR1 SGDLS and CDR2 YYNGEE. The CDR3 extends over 15 amino acids. Trimming removed 1 base from V and 6 bases from J, with 14 bases in between. The CDR3 nucleotides read TGTGCCAGCAGCGTATCGGGGCTTAGGGGTCAGCCCCAGCATTTT. Translated, it gives CASSVSGLRGQPQHF. The full variable domain, rest sourced from reference TRBV9 and TRBJ1-5, is DSGVTQTPKHLITATGQRVTLRCSPRSGDLSVYWYQQSLDQGLQFLIQYYNGEERAKGNILERFSAQQFPDLHSELNLSSLELGDSALYFCASSVSGLRGQPQHFGDGTRLSIL.